This T cell receptor beta chain was captured by sequencing in a study of PD-L1 blockade in urothelial cancer. Turning to the study itself: Blood analysis occurred 3 weeks (second dose) and 6 weeks after treatment start.

Time point: pretreatment peripheral blood. Patients in the study were battling locally advanced or metastatic urothelial carcinoma. Repertoires were generated with immunoSEQ multiplex PCR, while TCRdb's copy carries only in-frame clones and drops some. The repertoire holds approximately 86,000 clones, with around four fifths as singletons. J lost 10 bases, V lost 5 bases, and 8 bases had no gene match. The CDR3 extends over 15 amino acids. Germline-derived CDR1 and CDR2 are MNHEY and SMNVEV (reference sequence). The receptor was isolated from a man aged 35 to 55 with urothelial cancer. The specimen comprised PBMCs, sampled around atezolizumab (anti-PD-L1) treatment. The chain recombines TRBV27 with TRBJ2-1; TRBD2 aligns across 13 bases. CDR3 in DNA: TGTGCCAGCAGTCACGGACTAGCGGGAGCATGGGAGCAGTTCTTC. It translates to CASSHGLAGAWEQFF.